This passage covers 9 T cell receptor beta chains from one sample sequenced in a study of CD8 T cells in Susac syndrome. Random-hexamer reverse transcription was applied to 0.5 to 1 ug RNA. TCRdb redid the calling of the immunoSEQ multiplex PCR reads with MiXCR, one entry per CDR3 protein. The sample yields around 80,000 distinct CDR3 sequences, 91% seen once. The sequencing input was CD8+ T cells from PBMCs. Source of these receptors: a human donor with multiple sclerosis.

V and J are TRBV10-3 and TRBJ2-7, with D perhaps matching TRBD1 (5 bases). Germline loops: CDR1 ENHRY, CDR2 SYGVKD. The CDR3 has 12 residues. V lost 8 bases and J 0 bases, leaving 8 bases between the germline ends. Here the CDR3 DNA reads TGTGCCATCTCCGACAGCTCCTACGAGCAGTACTTC. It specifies CAISDSSYEQYF.

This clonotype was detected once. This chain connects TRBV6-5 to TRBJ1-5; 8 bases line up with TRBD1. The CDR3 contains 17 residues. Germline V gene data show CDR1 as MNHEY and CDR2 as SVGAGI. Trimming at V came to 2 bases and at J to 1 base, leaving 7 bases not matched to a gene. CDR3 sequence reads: CASSYNSGGASNQPQHF. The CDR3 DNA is TGTGCCAGCAGTTACAACTCAGGGGGCGCCAGCAATCAGCCCCAGCATTTT.

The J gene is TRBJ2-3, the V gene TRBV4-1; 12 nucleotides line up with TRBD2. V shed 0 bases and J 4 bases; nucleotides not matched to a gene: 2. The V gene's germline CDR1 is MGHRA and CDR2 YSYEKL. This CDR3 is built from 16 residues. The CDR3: CASSQDLAGGPDTQYF. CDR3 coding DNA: TGCGCCAGCAGCCAAGATCTAGCGGGAGGGCCAGATACGCAGTATTTT.

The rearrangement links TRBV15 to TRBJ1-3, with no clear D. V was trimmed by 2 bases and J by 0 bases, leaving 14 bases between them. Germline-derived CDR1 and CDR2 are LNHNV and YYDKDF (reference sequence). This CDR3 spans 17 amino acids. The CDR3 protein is CATSRLSQIGSGNTIYF. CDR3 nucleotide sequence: TGTGCCACCAGCAGATTGTCCCAGATCGGCTCTGGAAACACCATATATTTT.

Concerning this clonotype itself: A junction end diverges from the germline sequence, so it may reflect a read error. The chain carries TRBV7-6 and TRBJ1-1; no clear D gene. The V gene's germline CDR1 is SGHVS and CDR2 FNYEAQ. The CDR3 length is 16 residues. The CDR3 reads CASSIRTETRFAEVFF. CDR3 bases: TGTGCCAGCAGCATCAGGACGGAGACGCGGTTCGCTGAAGTTTTCTTT. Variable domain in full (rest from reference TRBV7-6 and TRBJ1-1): GAGVSQSPRYKVTKRGQDVALRCDPISGHVSLYWYRQALGQGPEFLTYFNYEAQQDKSGLPNDRFSAERPEGSISTLTIQRTEQRDSAMYRCASSIRTETRFAEVFFGQGTRLTVV.

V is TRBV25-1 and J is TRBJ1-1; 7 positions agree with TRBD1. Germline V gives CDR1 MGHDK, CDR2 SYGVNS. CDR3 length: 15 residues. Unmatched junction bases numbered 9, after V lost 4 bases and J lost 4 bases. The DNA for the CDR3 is TGTGCCAGCAGTGGCTATATGACAGGGAGCACTGAAGCTTTCTTT. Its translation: CASSGYMTGSTEAFF.

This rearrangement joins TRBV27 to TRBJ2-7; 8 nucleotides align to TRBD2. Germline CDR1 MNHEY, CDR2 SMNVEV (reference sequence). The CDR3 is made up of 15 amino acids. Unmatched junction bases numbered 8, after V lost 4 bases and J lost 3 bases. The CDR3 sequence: CASSYQSSGFYEQYF. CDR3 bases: TGTGCCAGCAGTTACCAGTCTAGCGGGTTCTACGAGCAGTACTTC.

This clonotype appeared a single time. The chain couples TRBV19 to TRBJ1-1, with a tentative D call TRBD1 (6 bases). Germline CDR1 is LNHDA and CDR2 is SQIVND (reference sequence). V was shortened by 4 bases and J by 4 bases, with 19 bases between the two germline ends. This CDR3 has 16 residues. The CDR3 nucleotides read TGTGCCAGTAGTACCCCCGCGGACATAGGGGGCACTGAAGCTTTCTTT. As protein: CASSTPADIGGTEAFF. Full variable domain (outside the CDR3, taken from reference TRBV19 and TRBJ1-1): DGGITQSPKYLFRKEGQNVTLSCEQNLNHDAMYWYRQDPGQGLRLIYYSQIVNDFQKGDIAEGYSVSREKKESFPLTVTSAQKNPTAFYLCASSTPADIGGTEAFFGQGTRLTVV.

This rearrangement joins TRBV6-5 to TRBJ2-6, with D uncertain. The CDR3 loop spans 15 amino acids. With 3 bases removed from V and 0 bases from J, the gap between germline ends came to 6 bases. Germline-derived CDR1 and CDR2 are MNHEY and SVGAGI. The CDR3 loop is CASSYWSSGANVLTF. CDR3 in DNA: TGTGCCAGCAGTTATTGGAGCTCTGGGGCCAACGTCCTGACTTTC.